This section outlines one T cell receptor (beta chain) sequence together with its context. Its antigen is still unknown. The same CDR3 also results from other DNA sequences found in this sample. This specimen belongs to a study of shared clonotypes between healthy human individuals. The wider study: Three plates each covered CD4 naive and memory; CD8 naive two, CD8 memory one.

V was clipped by 1 base and J by 0 bases, with 4 bases between them. Germline CDR1 is LGHNA and CDR2 is YSLEER. The CDR3 is 14 amino acids. Original analysis: Filtering differed since immunoSEQ provided only junctions, with no quality scores. TCRdb's copy holds only in-frame clones and misses some; the assay was immunoSEQ multiplex PCR. Clone size and V and J calls were adopted from that table, with D and trimming inferred from the DNA. The table records 2 million to 2.5 million clones, under 95% of them present only once. CD8 cells classed as naive were CD45RO-negative and positively selected for CCR7, excluding terminally differentiated effector memory CD45RA+ cells. All donors qualified as healthy HIV-negative adults and had experienced no recent acute infections or vaccinations. Notes on the study in general: Among non-shared clonotypes, generation probabilities were lower than among those shared by all four donors.

The chain employs TRBV4-3 and TRBJ1-3; unclear D gene. The receptor was derived from a man aged 18 to 29 in good health. Some clones in this sample may be carry-over from other donors' samples. Sequencing was carried out using naive CD8+ T cells from PBMCs. CDR3 amino acids: CASSQGSSGNTIYF. As DNA, the CDR3 is TGCGCCAGCAGCCAAGGAAGCTCTGGAAACACCATATATTTT.